This entry features one TCR beta chain sequence. Sequencing used immunoSEQ multiplex PCR; TCRdb keeps in-frame clones, though not all of them. The profile shows a few hundred thousand clones, around two thirds of them singletons. This specimen belongs to a study of shared clonotypes between healthy human individuals. V lost 6 bases, J lost 3 bases, and 7 bases stayed unmatched. The CDR3 extends over 14 amino acids. Per germline, CDR1 LNHDA and CDR2 SQIVND (reference sequence). The donor cohort consisted entirely of Caucasian adults residing in Nashville, Tennessee. CD45RA+ naive and CD45RA-negative memory subsets were separated from CD4+ cells.

The clonotype comes from a man under 40 in good health. This chain connects TRBV19 to TRBJ2-7; TRBD2 matches at 8 bases. The sample comprised memory CD4+ T cells sorted from blood. Noted subset: CD45RA-negative fraction. CDR3 protein: CASSLKSGSYEQYF. In nucleotides, the CDR3 is TGTGCCAGTAGCCTAAAGAGCGGGAGCTACGAGCAGTACTTC.